A single count supports the clone carrying this T cell receptor (beta chain). Germline loops: CDR1 SGHNT, CDR2 YYREEE (reference sequence). V gave up 4 bases and J gave up 4 bases; unmatched junction bases: 7. The CDR3 has 17 amino acids. Profiled with immunoSEQ multiplex PCR; TCRdb holds only in-frame clones, not every one. The data contain some 120,000 clones, roughly four fifths of them singletons. The data originate from a study of radiation and T cells in renal cell carcinoma. Time point described: blood 2 weeks post-SBRT. Regarding treatment: 15 Gy SBRT to primary tumor, nephrectomy 4 weeks later.

The clonotype originates from a woman aged 55-69 years with renal cell carcinoma. This sample comprised blood, obtained from a patient whose treatment included radiotherapy and nephrectomy. The V gene is TRBV5-4, the J gene TRBJ2-1; 14 bases fit TRBD2. In nucleotides, the CDR3 is TGTGCCAGCAGCCCGGGACTAGCGGGGGCGAATTACAATGAGCAGTTCTTC. Its protein product is CASSPGLAGANYNEQFF.